This T cell receptor beta chain derives from a study of shared clonotypes between healthy human individuals. The method was immunoSEQ multiplex PCR; TCRdb's version includes in-frame clones alone and lacks a portion of them. The sample yields some 2.3 million clones, about 92% seen once. CDR3 length equals 16 residues. Losses at the gene ends were 5 bases for V and 7 bases for J; bases not matched to a gene: 8. Germline V gene lookup returns CDR1 MNHEY and CDR2 SMNVEV (reference sequence). The V call is TRBV27, the J call TRBJ2-2; the match to TRBD2 covers 12 bases. This receptor was taken from a man aged 18 to 29 in good health. Some clones in this sample may be carry-over from other donors' samples. Sequenced sample: naive CD4+ T cells from PBMCs. Subset defined: CD45RA+ positively selected. The CDR3 DNA is TGTGCCAGCAGTCCTCTAGCGGGAGGGCCGGGCGGGGAGCTGTTTTTT. It specifies CASSPLAGGPGGELFF.